Only a few counts were recorded for the clone carrying this TCR beta chain. These data are taken from a study of blood T cells in healthy people across ages. Primed by a sample-barcoded 5' primer and a J-beta primer mix, a second PCR proceeded for about 7 to 12 cycles. TCRdb processed the 5' RACE reads anew with MiXCR; each CDR3 protein has one entry. The repertoire holds 1.5 million to 2 million distinct CDR3 sequences, roughly a third seen once, with around 11% in the top ten. Sequences were obtained from blood. The receptor was derived from a woman aged 25 to 39 in good health.

This CDR3 reads CASSLRTGGSEQFF. CDR3 DNA: TGCGCCAGCAGCCTCCGAACAGGGGGCAGTGAGCAGTTCTTC. This sequence joins TRBV4-1 and TRBJ2-1, with TRBD1 identical over 9 bases. With V trimmed by 4 bases and J by 9 bases, 7 bases remained unmatched. The germline gives CDR1 MGHRA, CDR2 YSYEKL. This CDR3 contains 14 residues.